Following are 6 T cell receptor beta chains from one sample sequenced in a study of cytomegalovirus exposure and HLA in healthy donors. Data came from immunoSEQ multiplex PCR; TCRdb stores just in-frame clones and leaves some out. The table shows around 300,000 clones, with roughly 85% occurring only once. The sequenced sample consisted of PBMCs. These receptors were obtained from a woman younger than 35 in good health and CMV-seronegative.

CDR3 DNA sequence: TGTGCCAGCAGTTACGGCCTAGCATACGAGCAGTACTTC. Its protein is CASSYGLAYEQYF. The chain employs TRBV6-5 and TRBJ2-7, with a possible D match to TRBD2 (5 bases). The V gene lost 2 bases and the J gene lost 4 bases, with 9 bases spanning the gap. This CDR3 is 13 amino acids long. Germline-derived CDR1 and CDR2 are MNHEY and SVGAGI.

This clone is a singleton in its sample. The chain uses TRBV7-8 and TRBJ2-7, with 10 bases fitting TRBD1. Germline CDR1 reads SGHVS; CDR2 reads FQNEAQ. CDR3 length: 15 amino acids. J gave up 0 bases and V 2 bases, and 1 base lay outside the gene matches. Here the CDR3 reads CASSLWDRGSYEQYF. The DNA of the CDR3 is TGTGCCAGCAGCTTATGGGACAGGGGCTCCTACGAGCAGTACTTC.

This clone was detected a few times. The V call is TRBV25-1, the J call TRBJ1-2; D unresolved. The CDR3 consists of 12 residues. V gave up 6 bases and J gave up 4 bases, with 9 bases separating them. Germline values: CDR1 MGHDK, CDR2 SYGVNS. The CDR3 sequence: CASREGSYGYTF. The CDR3 bases are TGTGCCAGCAGAGAGGGAAGCTATGGCTACACCTTC.

The gene calls are TRBV25-1 and TRBJ1-3; D remains unclear. The germline gives CDR1 MGHDK, CDR2 SYGVNS. The V end lost 4 bases, the J end lost 0 bases, and 4 bases lay between the germline ends. The length of the CDR3 is 13 residues. CDR3 nucleotide sequence: TGTGCCAGCAGTGTGAGCTCTGGAAACACCATATATTTT. Residues: CASSVSSGNTIYF. Using reference TRBV25-1 and TRBJ1-3 for the parts outside the CDR3, the full variable domain is EADIYQTPRYLVIGTGKKITLECSQTMGHDKMYWYQQDPGMELHLIHYSYGVNSTEKGDLSSESTVSRIRTEHFPLTLESARPSHTSQYLCASSVSSGNTIYFGEGSWLTVV.

The chain's CDR3 is CASNLAGPQETQYF. In nucleotides, the CDR3 is TGTGCCAGCAATCTAGCGGGGCCCCAAGAGACCCAGTACTTC. The chain combines TRBV6-5 with TRBJ2-5; 9 bases agree with TRBD2. The CDR3 runs to 14 residues. CDR1 and CDR2 from the germline V gene are MNHEY and SVGAGI. J lost 1 base, V lost 7 bases, and 4 bases had no gene match.

The rearrangement links TRBV10-3 to TRBJ2-7; D gene ambiguous. CDR1 is ENHRY, CDR2 SYGVKD, per germline. V lost 2 bases and J 2 bases, leaving 13 bases between the germline ends. The length of the CDR3 is 15 residues. The CDR3 sequence is CAISENPSLPYEQYF. CDR3 coding DNA: TGTGCCATCAGTGAGAACCCATCACTACCCTACGAGCAGTACTTC.